This TCR beta chain is from a study of cytomegalovirus exposure and HLA in healthy donors. Study results and caveats: Reported results showed that the classifier diagnosed cytomegalovirus status with high specificity and sensitivity. As a later analysis showed, a missense DCLRE1C variant was linked to trimming of TCR beta V- and J-genes.

The PCR contained 60 Vbeta and 13 Jbeta primers. Method: immunoSEQ multiplex PCR; TCRdb's copy keeps in-frame clones and lacks some. The sample gives 150,000 to 200,000 clones, 80% to 90% of which show up once; less than 2.5% is in the top ten. This clone has more than one count but fewer than ten. Its specificity is unknown. Trimming removed 2 bases at V and 2 bases at J, with 6 bases between. Looked up from germline, CDR1 is SGHDT and CDR2 is YYEEEE. CDR3 length equals 13 residues. This chain links TRBV5-6 with TRBJ2-3, with D possibly being TRBD1 (5 bases). This receptor was identified in a man younger than 35 in good health and CMV-seropositive. The specimen was PBMCs. The DNA of the CDR3 is TGTGCCAGCAGCTTAGGGGACACAGATACGCAGTATTTT. Protein product: CASSLGDTDTQYF.